These 7 T cell receptor beta chains were sequenced from one sample in a study of blood T cell repertoires in COVID-19. The data were produced by immunoSEQ multiplex PCR, yet TCRdb's version contains in-frame clones alone and is incomplete. The sample carries over 85,000 clones, 80% to 90% recorded once. The sample consisted of peripheral blood. These receptors originate from a human donor in a cohort sampled during active COVID-19.

This clone came up a few times. CDR3 in amino acids: CASSTRDSYNSPLHF. Written as DNA, the CDR3 is TGTGCCAGTAGTACCCGGGACAGCTATAATTCACCCCTCCACTTT. The chain joins TRBV19 to TRBJ1-6, with 7 bases that match TRBD1. Germline CDR1 and CDR2: LNHDA and SQIVND (reference sequence). CDR3 length: 15 amino acids. The V gene end was trimmed by 4 bases and the J gene end by 3 bases; junction bases not matched to a gene: 3.

This clone appeared a few times. The identical CDR3 is also encoded by other nucleotide sequences in the sample. The chain recombines TRBV28 with TRBJ2-1; the D is unclear. V lost 5 bases and J 4 bases, leaving 6 bases between the germline ends. The CDR3 is 12 residues long. The germline CDR1 and CDR2 sequences are MDHEN and SYDVKM. The CDR3: CASSLEYNEQFF. The CDR3 coding sequence is TGTGCCAGCAGTCTAGAGTACAATGAGCAGTTCTTC.

The chain uses TRBV4-1 and TRBJ2-3, with D tentatively TRBD1 (5 bases). V lost 4 bases, J lost 6 bases, and 11 bases lay in between. Germline V gene data show CDR1 as MGHRA and CDR2 as YSYEKL. The CDR3 has 13 amino acids. The CDR3 here is CASSLRGRDTQYF. CDR3 coding DNA: TGCGCCAGCAGCCTAAGGGGTAGGGATACGCAGTATTTT.

The chain is built from TRBV18 and TRBJ1-4; D is possibly TRBD1 (5 bases). Trimming removed 6 bases at V and 6 bases at J, with 17 bases between. Germline values: CDR1 KGHSH, CDR2 LQKENI. The CDR3 is 15 amino acids. CDR3 sequence reads: CASSPSSRVDEKLFF. The CDR3 nucleotides are TGTGCCAGCTCCCCCTCGTCCAGGGTAGATGAAAAACTGTTTTTT.

The CDR3, as DNA: TGTGCCAGCAGTGAATCGGTCAGGGGATACGAGCAGTACTTC. This sequence encodes CASSESVRGYEQYF. The chain employs TRBV2 and TRBJ2-7, with D perhaps matching TRBD1 (6 bases). V was clipped by 2 bases and J by 4 bases, with 12 bases between them. Germline values: CDR1 SNHLY, CDR2 FYNNEI. The CDR3 is 14 amino acids.

The V and J genes are TRBV10-1 and TRBJ2-1; TRBD1 is a possible D gene (5 bases). Germline lookup yields CDR1 WNHNN and CDR2 SYGVQD (reference sequence). The CDR3 extends over 15 amino acids. V lost 2 bases and J lost 2, with 10 bases in between. The CDR3 is CASSEVVGPYNEQFF. CDR3 coding DNA: TGCGCCAGCAGTGAGGTTGTGGGGCCCTACAATGAGCAGTTCTTC.

The chain combines TRBV6-2 or TRBV6-3 with TRBJ1-4; tentative D call: TRBD1 (6 bases). CDR3 length: 16 residues. Germline-derived CDR1 and CDR2 are MNHEY and SVGEGT. Trimming took off 2 bases at V and 0 bases at J, with 10 bases between the two ends. The CDR3 DNA is TGTGCCAGCAGTTACCTTCGGACAGCAACTAATGAAAAACTGTTTTTT. Its protein product is CASSYLRTATNEKLFF.